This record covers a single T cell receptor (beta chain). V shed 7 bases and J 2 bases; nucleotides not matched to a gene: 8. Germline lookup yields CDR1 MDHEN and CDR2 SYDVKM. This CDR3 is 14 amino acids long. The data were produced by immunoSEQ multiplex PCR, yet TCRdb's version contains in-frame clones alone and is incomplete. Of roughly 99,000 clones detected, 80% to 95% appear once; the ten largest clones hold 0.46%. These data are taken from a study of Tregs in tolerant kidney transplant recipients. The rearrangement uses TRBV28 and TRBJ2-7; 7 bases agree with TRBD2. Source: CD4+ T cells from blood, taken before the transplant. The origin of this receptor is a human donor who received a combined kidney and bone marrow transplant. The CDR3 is CASTVGGVPYEQYF. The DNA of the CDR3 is TGTGCCAGCACTGTGGGGGGGGTCCCCTACGAGCAGTACTTC.